A selection of T cell receptor beta chains follows, all from one sample in a study of blood T cell repertoires in COVID-19. The assay was immunoSEQ multiplex PCR, and TCRdb's table has in-frame clones only and misses some. In the table there are nearly 250,000 clones, more than 75% of which are singletons. The sequenced material came from peripheral blood. The source of these receptors is a woman older than 75 with COVID-19, enrolled during active disease. Each CDR3 is given with its conserved first and last residue. A D gene is named only where the DNA matches it firmly. A clone size is listed for some rows: how often the clone was seen (once, few, many), or a class if it is expanded.

size: once; D: -; J: TRBJ1-1; V: TRBV19; CDR3: CASSIWRGMNTEAFF; DNA: TGTGCCAGTAGTATTTGGAGGGGTATGAACACTGAAGCTTTCTTT
size: -; D: -; J: TRBJ1-2; V: TRBV28; CDR3: CASTSTVAGLGYTF; DNA: TGTGCCAGCACATCAACAGTGGCAGGGCTCGGCTACACCTTC
size: -; D: TRBD2; J: TRBJ2-5; V: TRBV7-2; CDR3: CASSRGGAETQYF; DNA: TGTGCCAGCAGCCGCGGGGGGGCGGAGACCCAGTACTTC
size: -; D: -; J: TRBJ1-5; V: TRBV28; CDR3: CASKLPLRAGPDQPQHF; DNA: TGTGCCAGCAAATTACCCTTGAGGGCAGGCCCTGATCAGCCCCAGCATTTT
size: -; D: TRBD1; J: TRBJ1-5; V: TRBV6-4; CDR3: CASSDVWQGAHQPQHF; DNA: TGTGCCAGCAGTGACGTATGGCAGGGGGCGCATCAGCCCCAGCATTTT
size: -; D: -; J: TRBJ2-5; V: TRBV7-9; CDR3: CASSWRQAGDIQETQYF; DNA: TGTGCCAGCAGCTGGAGGCAGGCAGGAGATATCCAAGAGACCCAGTACTTC
size: -; D: TRBD1; J: TRBJ1-1; V: TRBV5-1; CDR3: CASSTRIAGGNTEAFF; DNA: TGCGCCAGCAGTACGCGGATCGCAGGGGGGAACACTGAAGCTTTCTTT
size: -; D: -; J: TRBJ1-1; V: TRBV7-9; CDR3: CASSLGPRNTEAFF; DNA: TGTGCCAGCAGCTTAGGGCCCAGGAACACTGAAGCTTTCTTT
size: -; D: -; J: TRBJ1-5; V: TRBV28; CDR3: CASSLRTPDNQPQHF; DNA: TGTGCCAGCAGTTTACGGACTCCCGACAATCAGCCCCAGCATTTT
size: once; D: TRBD1; J: TRBJ2-7; V: TRBV27; CDR3: CASSSAQGQQYF; DNA: TGTGCCAGCAGTTCGGCACAGGGGCAACAGTACTTC
size: once; D: -; J: TRBJ1-1; V: TRBV7-9; CDR3: CASSRGAGADTEAFF; DNA: TGTGCCAGCAGCCGAGGGGCAGGGGCGGACACTGAAGCTTTCTTT
size: -; D: -; J: TRBJ1-5; V: TRBV9; CDR3: CASSVQADNQPQHF; DNA: TGTGCCAGCAGCGTACAGGCCGACAATCAGCCCCAGCATTTT
size: -; D: -; J: TRBJ1-1; V: TRBV7-2; CDR3: CASSGGGGAEAFF; DNA: TGTGCCAGCAGCGGAGGCGGGGGCGCGGAAGCTTTCTTT
size: -; D: -; J: TRBJ1-6; V: TRBV30; CDR3: CAWSPQNSPLHF; DNA: TGTGCCTGGAGTCCGCAGAATTCACCCCTCCACTTT
size: -; D: -; J: TRBJ2-4; V: TRBV3-1/TRBV3-2; CDR3: CASSQPGARNIQYF; DNA: TGTGCCAGCAGCCAACCGGGAGCGCGGAACATTCAGTACTTC
size: -; D: -; J: TRBJ2-7; V: TRBV11-1; CDR3: CASSPTTGSYEQYF; DNA: TGTGCCAGCAGCCCAACGACGGGTTCCTACGAGCAGTACTTC